This section outlines one T cell receptor (beta chain) sequence together with its context. No antigen is known for it. Base qualities are not recorded, but no much larger clone differs from it by a single base. This specimen belongs to a study of T cell responses to AZD1222 COVID-19 vaccine (dated by TCRdb to the early 2020s). Regarding the complete study: AZD1222 recipients with second doses at about 4 weeks or about 12 weeks were pooled, because spike-specific TCR depth and breadth did not differ between schedules. TCR sequencing was performed for some 250 trial participants, of whom about 200 were given two doses of AZD1222 and around 25 were given two doses of MenACWY control vaccine. Enrollment into the trials was organized by age into subgroups of 18-55, 56-69 and 70-plus years, and those subgroups contained approximately 160, 26 and 62 TCR-sequenced participants, respectively. On the study overall, not on this receptor specifically: Conclusions about previously exposed vaccinees are limited, since just six AZD1222 recipients were seropositive for SARS-CoV-2 at baseline. Because no samples from the day 14 peak response were available, repertoires could be characterized only after the peak T cell response. Reportedly, almost half of the unique spike-specific TCRs recognized epitopes lying outside the regions that are mutated in the B.1.351 and B.1.1.7 variants. Participants were mostly white British, with more females than males. The authors suggested clonal diversity may have been underestimated. In the small 56-69-year group, the increase in depth fell short of significance, most likely because of low power. CD4 TCRs associated with the vaccine covered the entire spike protein, and the dominant responses were in regions 160-218 and 743-854. A significant rise in spike-specific TCR breadth and depth was observed after two AZD1222 doses relative to day 0 and relative to MenACWY recipients.

The CDR3 regions of human TCRbeta chains were analyzed by immunosequencing. In the source study's methods: TCRs in the repertoires were compared against a reference library of SARS-CoV-2-specific TCRs that had been generated with the MIRA antigen-specificity platform. Breadth was defined as the fraction of unique TCRs that were SARS-CoV-2-associated, and depth was defined as the fraction of total T cells that were SARS-CoV-2-associated. Using the MIRA data, each spike-specific TCR was assigned both to the spike region to which the TCR was reactive and to a CD4 or CD8 class. Log10-transformed breadth and depth values were compared by one-way ANOVA with Sidak's multiple comparisons tests. Drawn from immuneACCESS, this table holds only the in-frame rearrangements with V and J called that TCRdb kept. Clones are partly lost; checked studies trace under half to an unresolved V gene and leave the rest unexplained. V, J and clone size were drawn from that table, and D and trimming were deduced from the DNA. A total of 150,000 or so clones appear in this sample, approximately 94% of them only once. The ten most abundant clones make up 1.5% to 2% of the sample.

V sheds 9 bases and J sheds 1 base, leaving 12 bases between their ends. There are 14 amino acids in the CDR3, from cysteine to phenylalanine inclusive. The retained sequence is limited to the CDR3, 42 bases, with the frame set at the first base. The germline V gene gives CDR1 as KGHSH and CDR2 as LQKENI. The sample's time point label, decoded: baseline before first vaccination. Vaccinee samples came from UK trials COV001 and COV002, including a single-blind randomized controlled phase 2/3 trial of AZD1222 (ChAdOx1 nCoV-19) in healthy adults. For TCRbeta chain sequencing, PBMC samples were collected from trial participants at day 0 and at day 28 after the second dose.

This TCR came from an adult in good health. Recombination connected TRBV18 to TRBJ2-2, with no D gene named confidently. The source was peripheral blood, collected on day 0 of AZD1222 vaccination. The CDR3: CASKEQRNTGELFF. The DNA reads TGTGCCAGTAAGGAACAACGGAACACCGGGGAGCTGTTTTTT.